These 8 T cell receptor beta chains were all obtained from the same sample, sequenced in a study of shared clonotypes between healthy human individuals. TCRdb keeps only in-frame clones here, not all; method: immunoSEQ multiplex PCR. The profile covers roughly 1.5 million clones, with 95% to 99% appearing a single time and roughly 0.45% taken by the ten largest. The specimen sequenced was naive CD4+ T cells sorted from blood. Subset noted: CD45RA+ positively selected. These receptors came from a man aged 25-45 years in good health.

The V and J genes are TRBV5-4 and TRBJ1-1, with TRBD1 as a possible D gene (6 bases). Germline values: CDR1 SGHNT, CDR2 YYREEE (reference sequence). With 4 bases removed from V and 10 bases from J, the gap between germline ends came to 17 bases. The CDR3 consists of 13 residues. The DNA for the CDR3 is TGTGCCAGCAGCCTAACAGGGAGTGAAGGAGCTTTCTTT. Its protein product is CASSLTGSEGAFF.

The CDR3 bases are TGTGCCAGCAGCCCCATGGGTCTAGATCAGCCCCAGCATTTT. It codes for CASSPMGLDQPQHF. The chain uses TRBV2 and TRBJ1-5; D gene uncertain. CDR1 is SNHLY and CDR2 is FYNNEI in the germline V gene. The CDR3 consists of 14 residues. Between the trimmed V and J ends, which lost 6 bases and 5 bases, there was a span of 14 bases.

This chain uses TRBV5-1 with TRBJ2-7; D assignment may be TRBD1 or TRBD2 (5 bases each). The length of the CDR3 is 15 residues. Germline V lookup: CDR1 SGHRS, CDR2 YFSETQ. Trimming removed 3 bases from V and 6 bases from J, with 19 bases in between. CDR3 protein: CASSWWGKGLFEQYF. For the CDR3, the DNA is TGCGCCAGCAGCTGGTGGGGGAAGGGGCTTTTCGAGCAGTACTTC. Filled out from reference TRBV5-1 and TRBJ2-7, the complete variable domain reads KAGVTQTPRYLIKTRGQQVTLSCSPISGHRSVSWYQQTPGQGLQFLFEYFSETQRNKGNFPGRFSGRQFSNSRSEMNVSTLELGDSALYLCASSWWGKGLFEQYFGPGTRLTVT.

The gene calls are TRBV30 and TRBJ1-5, with 7 bases aligning to TRBD1. CDR3 length: 16 residues. Trimming cost V 0 bases and J 2 bases; bases outside gene matches: 7. In germline, CDR1 is GTSNPN, CDR2 SVGIG (reference sequence). CDR3 sequence (DNA): TGTGCCTGGAGTGTACCCTGGGACAGCCGCAATCAGCCCCAGCATTTT. It is translated as CAWSVPWDSRNQPQHF. The full variable domain, completed using reference TRBV30 and TRBJ1-5, is SQTIHQWPATLVQPVGSPLSLECTVEGTSNPNLYWYRQAAGRGLQLLFYSVGIGQISSEVPQNLSASRPQDRQFILSSKKLLLSDSGFYLCAWSVPWDSRNQPQHFGDGTRLSIL.

J is TRBJ2-7 and V is TRBV4-1; 8 bases agree with TRBD2. This CDR3 spans 16 amino acids. Germline V gene data show CDR1 as MGHRA and CDR2 as YSYEKL. V lost 3 bases to trimming and J lost 3 bases; unmatched junction nucleotides: 10. The CDR3 sequence is CASSHFFSGEDYEQYF. The CDR3, as DNA: TGCGCCAGCAGCCACTTTTTTAGCGGGGAGGACTACGAGCAGTACTTC.

The chain carries TRBV2 and TRBJ2-5; D is undetermined. Trimming took off 8 bases at V and 5 bases at J, with 15 bases between the two ends. The CDR3 sequence is 13 residues long. From germline, CDR1 is SNHLY and CDR2 FYNNEI. The CDR3 nucleotides read TGTGCCAGCTGTTACCTCATAGGGGAGACCCAGTACTTC. Amino acids: CASCYLIGETQYF.

This clone was observed a few times. This specimen includes other DNA sequences encoding the same CDR3. The chain carries TRBV5-1 and TRBJ2-7; TRBD1 matches 8 bases. Germline V CDR1 and CDR2: SGHRS, YFSETQ. Trimming cost V 4 bases and J 3 bases; bases outside gene matches: 3. This CDR3 is 13 amino acids long. CDR3 in amino acids: CASSTGQGYEQYF. DNA for the CDR3: TGCGCCAGCAGCACCGGACAGGGCTACGAGCAGTACTTC. The entire variable domain, with the rest obtained from reference TRBV5-1 and TRBJ2-7, is as follows: KAGVTQTPRYLIKTRGQQVTLSCSPISGHRSVSWYQQTPGQGLQFLFEYFSETQRNKGNFPGRFSGRQFSNSRSEMNVSTLELGDSALYLCASSTGQGYEQYFGPGTRLTVT.

The chain combines TRBV5-1 with TRBJ2-2, with D maybe TRBD1 (5 bases). The germline V gene has CDR1 SGHRS and CDR2 YFSETQ. The CDR3 sequence is 15 residues long. The V gene lost 0 bases and the J gene lost 5 bases, with 11 bases spanning the gap. CDR3 coding DNA: TGCGCCAGCAGCTTGGTAGGACAAAGTACCGGGGAGCTGTTTTTT. It codes for CASSLVGQSTGELFF.